One and the same sample provided the 12 T cell receptor beta chains below, sequenced in a study of T cell repertoires in cytomegalovirus infection. TCRdb re-analysed the reads in MiXCR, keeping a single row per CDR3 protein. Of about 130,000 distinct CDR3 sequences listed, about 24% were seen once; the top ten hold roughly 35%. No cognate antigen is known for these TCRs. Material: PBMCs, sequenced either directly or after in vitro stimulation (not recorded which). The source of these receptors is a human donor in good health (CMV status not recorded). Some clones in this sample may be carry-over from other donors' samples.

The CDR3 spells CASSPLQNEKLFF. DNA of the CDR3: TGTGCCAGCTCACCACTACAGAATGAAAAACTGTTTTTT. J is TRBJ1-4 and V is TRBV18; D remains ambiguous. Trimming stripped 1 base from V and 5 bases from J, with 5 bases between. The CDR3 extends over 13 amino acids. Germline assignment: CDR1 KGHSH and CDR2 LQKENI. The complete variable domain, with remaining parts taken from reference TRBV18 and TRBJ1-4, reads NAGVMQNPRHLVRRRGQEARLRCSPMKGHSHVYWYRQLPEEGLKFMVYLQKENIIDESGMPKERFSAEFPKEGPSILRIQQVVRGDSAAYFCASSPLQNEKLFFGSGTQLSVL.

This chain connects TRBV27 to TRBJ2-5; D is uncertain. CDR3 length equals 10 residues. Trimming shortened V by 8 bases and J by 5 bases, and 6 bases separated the two germline ends. Germline V lookup: CDR1 MNHEY, CDR2 SMNVEV (reference sequence). In DNA, the CDR3 is TGTGCCAGCGGCAGGGAGACCCAGTACTTC. Its protein is CASGRETQYF.

This clonotype was counted at least ten times. The rearrangement links TRBV19 to TRBJ1-2; TRBD1 is a possible D gene (5 bases). Trimming stripped 3 bases from V and 5 bases from J, with 7 bases between. This CDR3 comprises 12 residues. The germline CDR1 and CDR2 sequences are LNHDA and SQIVND (reference sequence). CDR3 sequence reads: CASSIDSYGYTF. CDR3 DNA: TGTGCCAGTAGTATCGACAGTTATGGCTACACCTTC.

This clonotype was detected ten times or more. This chain connects TRBV7-2 to TRBJ2-1, with a possible D match to TRBD2 (6 bases). This CDR3 has 15 amino acids. In germline, CDR1 is SGHTA, CDR2 FQGNSA. V lost 4 bases and J lost 1, with 11 bases in between. CDR3 DNA sequence: TGTGCCAGCAGCTCGCGACTAGGGTCCTACAATGAGCAGTTCTTC. Translated, it gives CASSSRLGSYNEQFF.

This clonotype was found many times. The chain joins TRBV7-2 to TRBJ2-2; D is undetermined. Germline V gives CDR1 SGHTA, CDR2 FQGNSA. The CDR3 runs 14 residues. Trimming pared 3 bases from V and 3 bases from J, leaving 8 bases between. Written as DNA, the CDR3 is TGTGCCAGCAGCTTGGGCAGATACACCGGGGAGCTGTTTTTT. Protein sequence: CASSLGRYTGELFF.

V usage is TRBV6-8 and J usage is TRBJ2-5, with 9 bases identical to TRBD2. CDR1 is MNHGY, CDR2 SAAAGT, per germline. The V segment lost 2 bases and the J segment 0 bases; nucleotides outside the gene matches: 4. The CDR3 runs to 16 residues. The CDR3 loop is CASSYGTSSYQETQYF. The CDR3 DNA is TGTGCCAGCAGTTACGGGACTAGCAGCTACCAAGAGACCCAGTACTTC.

This clonotype was seen at least ten times. The chain couples TRBV7-2 to TRBJ2-3, with 10 bases aligning to TRBD2. CDR3 size: 13 residues. V lost 6 bases and J lost 3; bases outside the gene matches: 0. Germline V gene lookup returns CDR1 SGHTA and CDR2 FQGNSA. The CDR3: CASRLAGTDTQYF. Here the CDR3 DNA reads TGTGCCAGCAGACTAGCGGGAACAGATACGCAGTATTTT.

This clonotype has a handful of counts. The chain uses TRBV6-5 and TRBJ2-3, with D unclear. The CDR3 spans 12 residues. Trimming took 5 bases from V and 4 from J, leaving 7 bases between them. Germline-derived CDR1 and CDR2 are MNHEY and SVGAGI. The CDR3 is CASSTTSDTQYF. For the CDR3, the DNA is TGTGCCAGCAGTACGACGTCAGATACGCAGTATTTT.

The V and J genes are TRBV5-5 and TRBJ1-6; 8 bases align to TRBD1. The junction had 7 bases not matched to a gene; V was cut back by 2 bases and J by 6 bases. There are 16 residues in the CDR3. CDR1 is SGHKS, CDR2 YYEKEE, per germline (reference sequence). The CDR3 loop is CASSFPQGAVNSPLHF. The DNA for the CDR3 is TGTGCCAGCAGCTTTCCGCAGGGGGCAGTTAATTCACCCCTCCACTTT. Drawing the rest from reference TRBV5-5 and TRBJ1-6, the complete variable domain is DAGVTQSPTHLIKTRGQQVTLRCSPISGHKSVSWYQQVLGQGPQFIFQYYEKEERGRGNFPDRFSARQFPNYSSELNVNALLLGDSALYLCASSFPQGAVNSPLHFGNGTRLTVT.

This chain uses TRBV4-3 with TRBJ2-7; 7 bases fit TRBD1. CDR1 and CDR2 from the germline V gene are LGHNA and YSLEER. The CDR3 sequence is 15 residues long. V dropped 0 bases and J dropped 5; count of bases not matched to a gene: 7. DNA for the CDR3: TGCGCCAGCAGCCAAGACTACAGGGGTTTCGACGAGCAGTACTTC. Protein product: CASSQDYRGFDEQYF.

A few counts support this clonotype. The genes are TRBV6-2 or TRBV6-3 and TRBJ2-1; TRBD1 matches 10 bases. Looked up from germline, CDR1 is MNHEY and CDR2 is SVGEGT. V gave up 6 bases and J gave up 6 bases; unmatched junction bases: 14. The CDR3 consists of 17 residues. CDR3 residues: CASRDGGGGQGRNEQFF. CDR3 bases: TGTGCCAGCAGAGACGGGGGGGGGGGACAGGGGCGCAATGAGCAGTTCTTC.

The genes are TRBV27 and TRBJ2-3; D is ambiguous. V was trimmed by 4 bases and J by 0 bases, leaving 14 bases between them. The length of the CDR3 is 16 residues. The V gene's germline CDR1 is MNHEY and CDR2 SMNVEV (reference sequence). CDR3 protein: CASSSMSRASTDTQYF. The CDR3 nucleotides are TGTGCCAGCAGTTCTATGAGCCGGGCGAGCACAGATACGCAGTATTTT.